This entry lists 24 T cell receptor beta chains sequenced from one sample in a study of response to subunit inactivated influenza vaccine. TCRdb fed the RT-PCR reads into MiXCR, producing one record per CDR3 protein. This table holds 450,000 to 700,000 distinct CDR3 sequences, 12% to 15% found once. This specimen was PBMCs from blood, taken 12 days after vaccination. The receptors derive from a man aged 50 to 60 who received an inactivated influenza vaccine.

This rearrangement joins TRBV15 to TRBJ2-1, with D tentatively TRBD1 or TRBD2 (5 bases each). The V gene's germline CDR1 is LNHNV and CDR2 YYDKDF (reference sequence). V was trimmed by 5 bases and J by 4 bases, leaving 18 bases between them. This CDR3 is 16 amino acids long. Written as DNA, the CDR3 is TGTGCCACCAGCGAGTGGGGGTCTAGTGGTTACAATGAGCAGTTCTTC. Residues: CATSEWGSSGYNEQFF.

The DNA for the CDR3 is TGCAGTGCTAGCAGGGGGCGGAATGAGCAGTTCTTC. It yields the protein CSASRGRNEQFF. V and J are TRBV20-1 and TRBJ2-1, with 8 bases aligning to TRBD1. This CDR3 has 12 residues. V shed 3 bases and J 7 bases; nucleotides not matched to a gene: 2. CDR1 is DFQATT and CDR2 is SNEGSKA in the germline V gene (reference sequence).

This clonotype came up a few times. The CDR3 region is CSARDRLAGTSGPQYF. In DNA form, the CDR3 reads TGCAGTGCTAGAGATAGGCTAGCGGGGACCTCTGGCCCGCAGTATTTT. This sequence joins TRBV20-1 and TRBJ2-3, with 9 bases identical to TRBD2. Germline CDR1 is DFQATT and CDR2 is SNEGSKA (reference sequence). The CDR3 covers 16 residues. V trimming: 0 bases; J trimming: 10 bases; junction bases outside the gene matches: 14.

This clonotype occurred a few times. This chain connects TRBV3-1 to TRBJ2-3; 10 nucleotides agree with TRBD2. The J segment lost 4 bases and the V segment lost 3 bases, leaving 10 bases of the junction unmatched. CDR3 length: 17 amino acids. Germline assignment: CDR1 LGHDT and CDR2 YNNKEL (reference sequence). CDR3 in DNA: TGTGCCAGCAGCCAGGCACCAAGCGGGAGGGCCTCAGATACGCAGTATTTT. This codes for CASSQAPSGRASDTQYF.

This clonotype was seen only a few times. The gene calls are TRBV7-2 and TRBJ2-7; D may match TRBD1 or TRBD2 (5 bases each). The CDR3 consists of 16 residues. The V gene's germline CDR1 is SGHTA and CDR2 FQGNSA. The germline V and J ends were trimmed by 3 bases and 1 base, with 16 bases remaining between them. The CDR3 protein is CASSFFGGATSYEQYF. The CDR3 DNA follows: TGTGCCAGCAGCTTTTTTGGGGGAGCGACGTCCTACGAGCAGTACTTC.

This chain uses TRBV4-2 with TRBJ2-5, with D possibly matching TRBD1 (6 bases). With 3 bases removed from V and 3 bases from J, the gap between germline ends came to 11 bases. Germline-derived CDR1 and CDR2 are LGHNA and YNFKEQ. The CDR3 loop spans 14 amino acids. The CDR3 region has the DNA TGTGCCAGCAGCCATGGGACAAGAAAAGAGACCCAGTACTTC. Translated: CASSHGTRKETQYF.

The chain uses TRBV7-2 and TRBJ1-6; a weak D match, TRBD1 (5 bases). The germline CDR1 and CDR2 sequences are SGHTA and FQGNSA. V was clipped by 5 bases and J by 6 bases, with 11 bases between them. The CDR3 runs to 14 residues. The DNA of the CDR3 is TGTGCCAGCAGCCCCCGGGACCCTAATTCACCCCTCCACTTT. Translated, it gives CASSPRDPNSPLHF.

This clonotype was seen only a few times. This chain uses TRBV30 with TRBJ1-2; possibly TRBD1 for D (6 bases). CDR1 GTSNPN and CDR2 SVGIG come from the germline V gene (reference sequence). V shed 4 bases and J shed 5 bases, with 11 bases lying between them. CDR3 length: 12 amino acids. CDR3 in amino acids: CAWKWGLYGYTF. CDR3 sequence (DNA): TGTGCCTGGAAGTGGGGGCTATATGGCTACACCTTC.

CDR3 sequence reads: CASSLAGLPSTDTQYF. The CDR3 nucleotides are TGTGCCAGCAGCTTAGCGGGCTTACCGTCCACAGATACGCAGTATTTT. This chain connects TRBV7-2 to TRBJ2-3; D is undetermined. This CDR3 has 16 residues. The germline CDR1 and CDR2 sequences are SGHTA and FQGNSA. V shed 0 bases and J shed 2 bases, with 12 bases lying between them.

Regarding this clonotype: A much larger clone lies a single base off, so this may be a read error. This chain links TRBV7-9 with TRBJ1-5, with a weak D call TRBD1 (5 bases). Trimming pared 3 bases from V and 6 bases from J, leaving 9 bases between. The V gene's germline CDR1 is SEHNR and CDR2 FQNEAQ (reference sequence). The length of the CDR3 is 13 residues. The DNA for the CDR3 is TGTGCCAGCAGCTTGGGGGTCAGTCAGCCCCAGCATTTT. This codes for CASSLGVSQPQHF.

The sample holds a few counts of this clonotype. In nucleotides, the CDR3 is TGTGCCAGCAGCCCCCCATGGGTATCTACGCAGTATTTT. Translated, it gives CASSPPWVSTQYF. The V gene is TRBV7-3, the J gene TRBJ2-3; D is unclear. V was clipped by 5 bases and J by 8 bases, with 14 bases between them. CDR3 length equals 13 residues. The germline gives CDR1 SGHTA, CDR2 FQGTGA.

This clonotype was picked up many times. V usage is TRBV12-3 or TRBV12-4 and J usage is TRBJ2-7, with D maybe TRBD1 (7 bases). The V end lost 5 bases, the J end lost 4 bases, and 18 bases lay between the germline ends. The CDR3 runs to 15 residues. The CDR3 DNA is TGTGCCAGCAGTCTCAATCAGGGGGGCCGTTACGAGCAGTACTTC. Translated, it gives CASSLNQGGRYEQYF.

This chain joins TRBV6-6 and TRBJ1-5; unclear D gene. The CDR3 spans 13 residues. Per germline, CDR1 MNHNY and CDR2 SVGAGI (reference sequence). V was cut by 6 bases and J by 8 bases, with 14 bases left in between. The CDR3 region is CASRADEIKPQHF. The CDR3 DNA reads TGTGCCAGCAGGGCAGACGAAATCAAGCCCCAGCATTTT.

The table lists this clonotype with a few counts. V and J are TRBV6-1 and TRBJ1-4; maybe TRBD1 (6 bases). CDR1 and CDR2 from the germline V gene are MNHNS and SASEGT. V was pared by 9 bases and J by 5 bases, with 22 bases between. The CDR3 consists of 16 residues. The CDR3 here is CASRHTTGRANEKLFF. The CDR3 DNA reads as TGTGCCAGTCGCCACACAACAGGGAGGGCAAATGAAAAACTGTTTTTT.

This clonotype was recorded a few times. The gene calls are TRBV7-9 and TRBJ1-2, with D possibly TRBD1 on 5 matching bases. V gave up 3 bases and J gave up 6 bases, with 11 bases separating them. Germline CDR1 SEHNR, CDR2 FQNEAQ (reference sequence). The CDR3 consists of 13 residues. CDR3 protein: CASSFGGDNGYTF. CDR3 DNA: TGTGCCAGCAGCTTTGGGGGAGATAATGGCTACACCTTC.

The rearrangement links TRBV6-2 or TRBV6-3 to TRBJ2-2; no firm D call. The CDR3 consists of 15 residues. Trimming left V 8 bases short and J 0 bases short, with 13 bases between. CDR1 and CDR2 from the germline V gene are MNHEY and SVGEGT. CDR3 in amino acids: CASDLLGANTGELFF. CDR3 DNA: TGTGCCAGCGACCTACTTGGGGCGAACACCGGGGAGCTGTTTTTT.

The chain joins TRBV12-3 or TRBV12-4 to TRBJ2-1; a weak D match, TRBD1 (6 bases). V was shortened by 6 bases and J by 6 bases, with 18 bases between the two germline ends. The CDR3 covers 15 residues. The CDR3 protein is CASRGSLGGLNEQFF. Written as DNA, the CDR3 is TGTGCCAGCAGGGGTAGTTTAGGGGGTCTCAATGAGCAGTTCTTC.

This clonotype was recorded a few times. This chain connects TRBV5-1 to TRBJ2-3, with D possibly called TRBD1 or TRBD2 (5 bases each). CDR3 length equals 14 residues. Looked up from germline, CDR1 is SGHRS and CDR2 is YFSETQ. Deletions cut 4 bases from V and 0 bases from J, with 9 bases between. Here the CDR3 reads CASSPWDSTDTQYF. The CDR3 DNA reads TGCGCCAGCAGCCCTTGGGACAGCACAGATACGCAGTATTTT.

This chain uses TRBV7-9 with TRBJ2-2, with D tentatively TRBD2 (5 bases). Trimming cost V 5 bases and J 6 bases, with 13 bases left between them. CDR1 SEHNR and CDR2 FQNEAQ come from the germline V gene (reference sequence). This CDR3 has 14 residues. The CDR3 protein is CASSPRESPGELFF. In DNA, the CDR3 is TGTGCCAGCAGCCCCCGGGAAAGCCCCGGGGAGCTGTTTTTT.

The V call is TRBV18, the J call TRBJ1-5, with D possibly matching TRBD1 (5 bases). The germline gives CDR1 KGHSH, CDR2 LQKENI. This CDR3 has 15 residues. Trimming removed 3 bases at V and 5 bases at J, with 14 bases between. The CDR3 sequence is CASSPTGAKDQPQHF. The DNA of the CDR3 is TGTGCCAGCTCACCCACCGGGGCAAAGGATCAGCCCCAGCATTTT.

The gene calls are TRBV29-1 and TRBJ1-2; the D is unclear. The CDR3 covers 13 residues. V was cut by 2 bases and J by 4 bases, with 11 bases left in between. Germline V lookup: CDR1 SQVTM, CDR2 ANQGSEA. The DNA for the CDR3 is TGCAGCGTTGAATGGAACGTGGGCTATGGCTACACCTTC. It codes for CSVEWNVGYGYTF.

The chain is built from TRBV5-1 and TRBJ2-3; 10 nucleotides align to TRBD2. Germline CDR1 is SGHRS and CDR2 is YFSETQ. Trimming cost V 1 base and J 6 bases; bases outside gene matches: 5. This CDR3 comprises 15 residues. The CDR3 reads CASSLPSGRTDTQYF. The CDR3 DNA follows: TGCGCCAGCAGCTTGCCTAGCGGGAGAACGGATACGCAGTATTTT.

This clonotype was detected a few times. The J gene is TRBJ1-5, the V gene TRBV7-9, with D perhaps matching TRBD1 (5 bases). The germline gives CDR1 SEHNR, CDR2 FQNEAQ (reference sequence). V was cut by 1 base and J by 7 bases, with 14 bases left in between. The CDR3 loop spans 15 amino acids. The CDR3 loop is CASSLDRGGRQPQHF. CDR3 nucleotide sequence: TGTGCCAGCAGCTTAGACCGTGGGGGGAGGCAGCCCCAGCATTTT. Looking up the rest from reference TRBV7-9 and TRBJ1-5 gives the full variable domain: DTGVSQNPRHKITKRGQNVTFRCDPISEHNRLYWYRQTLGQGPEFLTYFQNEAQLEKSRLLSDRFSAERPKGSFSTLEIQRTEQGDSAMYLCASSLDRGGRQPQHFGDGTRLSIL.

For the CDR3, the DNA is TGTGCCTCCTTTACCCCGGATCTCGCTGAAGCTTTCTTT. It is translated as CASFTPDLAEAFF. This rearrangement joins TRBV28 to TRBJ1-1; D is undetermined. The germline gives CDR1 MDHEN, CDR2 SYDVKM. The CDR3 runs to 13 residues. V lost 11 bases, J lost 6 bases, and 19 bases lay in between. The full variable domain, with the rest looked up from reference TRBV28 and TRBJ1-1, is DVKVTQSSRYLVKRTGEKVFLECVQDMDHENMFWYRQDPGLGLRLIYFSYDVKMKEKGDIPEGYSVSREKKERFSLILESASTNQTSMYLCASFTPDLAEAFFGQGTRLTVV.